This TCR beta chain was captured by sequencing in a study of T-cell memory formation after mild COVID-19. TCRdb itself ran the 5' RACE reads through MiXCR, one entry per CDR3 protein. The top ten clones hold more than 2% of a sample with about 140,000 distinct CDR3 sequences, 6% of them seen once. This CDR3 is 13 amino acids long. Trimming pared 7 bases from V and 4 bases from J, leaving 16 bases between. Germline CDR1 reads SQVTM; CDR2 reads ANQGSEA. The sequence was collected from an adult woman who had mild COVID-19 (a few samples of this study predate the infection). Cell type and time point are not known. What was sequenced was PBMCs or a T cell subset sorted from them (not recorded which). The V call is TRBV29-1, the J call TRBJ1-1; D not resolved. CDR3 sequence: CSATLSSSTEAFF. The CDR3 DNA reads as TGCAGCGCTACTCTAAGTTCGTCCACTGAAGCTTTCTTT.